Below are 20 T cell receptor beta chains sequenced from a single sample in a study of cytomegalovirus exposure and HLA in healthy donors. 60 Vbeta and 13 Jbeta primers were used in PCR. The data were produced by immunoSEQ multiplex PCR, yet TCRdb's version contains in-frame clones alone and is incomplete. In the table there are 100,000 to 150,000 clones, 17% of which are singletons. What was sequenced was PBMCs. These receptor sequences come from a female donor in good health and CMV-seropositive.

This clone has just a few counts. V usage is TRBV29-1 and J usage is TRBJ2-7; 10 nucleotides match TRBD1. V was clipped by 2 bases and J by 4 bases; unmatched bases: 8. CDR1 and CDR2 from the germline V gene are SQVTM and ANQGSEA. CDR3 length equals 15 residues. In DNA, the CDR3 is TGCAGCGTTGAATTAGGAGACAGGGGGCCGTACGAGCAGTACTTC. Protein product: CSVELGDRGPYEQYF.

This sequence joins TRBV29-1 and TRBJ2-1, with D possibly being TRBD2 (5 bases). There are 15 residues in the CDR3. Per the germline V gene, CDR1 is SQVTM and CDR2 is ANQGSEA. V lost 0 bases and J 3 bases, leaving 12 bases between the germline ends. CDR3 sequence: CSVEDTPGSYNEQFF. CDR3 DNA sequence: TGCAGCGTTGAAGATACCCCGGGGAGCTACAATGAGCAGTTCTTC.

This clone was counted a few times. The rearrangement joins TRBV5-6 to TRBJ2-3, with 9 bases that match TRBD2. The CDR3 runs to 15 residues. V lost 4 bases, J lost 2 bases, and 5 bases stayed unmatched. Germline-derived CDR1 and CDR2 are SGHDT and YYEEEE. CDR3 residues: CASSQGLAITDTQYF. DNA of the CDR3: TGTGCCAGCAGCCAGGGACTAGCCATCACAGATACGCAGTATTTT.

This clone appeared a few times. The V and J genes are TRBV13 and TRBJ1-2, with 9 bases that match TRBD1. Trimming at V came to 5 bases and at J to 6 bases, leaving 7 bases not matched to a gene. The CDR3 spans 14 residues. The V gene's germline CDR1 is PRHDT and CDR2 FYEKMQ (reference sequence). CDR3 bases: TGTGCCAGCAGCGGCCCGGGGACAGGGCATGGCTACACCTTC. This sequence encodes CASSGPGTGHGYTF.

The rearrangement joins TRBV4-2 to TRBJ1-2, with D possibly being TRBD1 (5 bases). V lost 3 bases and J lost 2, with 13 bases in between. The CDR3 spans 15 residues. From germline, CDR1 is LGHNA and CDR2 YNFKEQ. The CDR3 DNA reads as TGTGCCAGCAGCCAGAGGGACTGGGGGAACTATGGCTACACCTTC. Protein product: CASSQRDWGNYGYTF.

The chain combines TRBV6-1 with TRBJ2-1, with D perhaps TRBD1 (5 bases). The CDR3 is made up of 15 amino acids. CDR1 and CDR2 (germline): MNHNS, SASEGT. Trimming cost V 1 base and J 10 bases, with 17 bases left between them. The CDR3 nucleotides are TGTGCCAGCAGTGAAGTGGGGCAAAAATGGAGAGAGCAGTTCTTC. Residues: CASSEVGQKWREQFF.

This clone was picked up a small number of times. V is TRBV29-1 and J is TRBJ2-5; TRBD2 agrees at 7 bases. J gave up 1 base and V 4 bases, and 3 bases lay outside the gene matches. CDR3 length equals 13 residues. The germline gives CDR1 SQVTM, CDR2 ANQGSEA. In DNA, the CDR3 is TGCAGCGTTGTGCGGGGGTCCCAAGAGACCCAGTACTTC. Protein sequence: CSVVRGSQETQYF. Based on the CDR3 plus reference TRBV29-1 and TRBJ2-5, the full variable domain is SAVISQKPSRDICQRGTSLTIQCQVDSQVTMMFWYRQQPGQSLTLIATANQGSEATYESGFVIDKFPISRPNLTFSTLTVSNMSPEDSSIYLCSVVRGSQETQYFGPGTRLLVL.

In its sample, this clone was seen a few times. In DNA, the CDR3 is TGTGCCACCAGCAGAACGGGACAAGCTAACTATGGCTACACCTTC. Protein: CATSRTGQANYGYTF. The V call is TRBV15, the J call TRBJ1-2; possibly TRBD1 for D (6 bases). This CDR3 region has 15 residues. In germline, CDR1 is LNHNV, CDR2 YYDKDF (reference sequence). V lost 2 bases to trimming and J lost 0 bases, with 10 bases between them.

The CDR3 loop is CAISDGQGVRGYTF. DNA for the CDR3: TGTGCCATCAGTGACGGGCAGGGTGTGCGCGGCTACACCTTC. The chain links TRBV10-3 to TRBJ1-2, with TRBD1 as a possible D gene (5 bases). Germline CDR1 ENHRY, CDR2 SYGVKD. V lost 3 bases, J lost 8 bases, and 16 bases lay in between. CDR3 length equals 14 residues.

The chain has TRBV4-3 and TRBJ2-1; no clear D gene. The V gene lost 0 bases and the J gene lost 11 bases, with 14 bases spanning the gap. In germline, CDR1 is LGHNA, CDR2 YSLEER. There are 14 residues in the CDR3. The CDR3 region has the DNA TGCGCCAGCAGCCAAGACCAAAATTCCGGTCAGCAGTTCTTC. Translating it yields CASSQDQNSGQQFF.

The chain carries TRBV6-6 and TRBJ1-3; D unclear. The length of the CDR3 is 12 residues. V gave up 6 bases and J gave up 4 bases, with 7 bases separating them. Germline CDR1 reads MNHNY; CDR2 reads SVGAGI (reference sequence). The CDR3 DNA reads TGTGCCAGCAGCCCCGAGGGAAACACCATATATTTT. Its protein product is CASSPEGNTIYF.

The chain employs TRBV4-2 and TRBJ1-1; TRBD1 aligns across 7 bases. This CDR3 has 13 amino acids. Germline assignment: CDR1 LGHNA and CDR2 YNFKEQ. Trimming cost V 3 bases and J 7 bases; bases outside gene matches: 5. CDR3 sequence: CASSQIGTDEAFF. In nucleotides, the CDR3 is TGTGCCAGCAGCCAGATAGGGACAGATGAAGCTTTCTTT.

The chain combines TRBV19 with TRBJ2-7; TRBD2 aligns across 11 bases. The germline CDR1 and CDR2 sequences are LNHDA and SQIVND (reference sequence). Trimming at V came to 5 bases and at J to 3 bases, leaving 6 bases not matched to a gene. The CDR3 is 15 amino acids. The CDR3 spells CASSHSGRADYEQYF. The CDR3 DNA follows: TGTGCCAGTAGTCATAGCGGGAGGGCTGACTACGAGCAGTACTTC.

The rearrangement uses TRBV16 and TRBJ1-1; possible D gene TRBD1, 5 bases. Germline CDR1 KGHSY, CDR2 FQNENV. The V end lost 3 bases, the J end lost 3 bases, and 23 bases lay between the germline ends. CDR3 length: 18 residues. CDR3 sequence reads: CASSQTTGRGMLDTEAFF. In DNA form, the CDR3 reads TGTGCCAGCAGCCAGACGACGGGGCGGGGGATGTTGGACACTGAAGCTTTCTTT.

Points on this clone: Other DNA variants within this sample encode the same CDR3. The chain employs TRBV4-1 and TRBJ1-1; 7 positions match TRBD1. The junction had 12 bases not matched to a gene; V was cut back by 4 bases and J by 1 base. Per germline, CDR1 MGHRA and CDR2 YSYEKL. The CDR3 runs 17 residues. Written as DNA, the CDR3 is TGCGCCAGCAGCCGGGAGCGACAGGGTCCAGGGAACACTGAAGCTTTCTTT. Translating it yields CASSRERQGPGNTEAFF.

This clone has a handful of counts. This rearrangement joins TRBV10-3 to TRBJ1-5; D possibly corresponds to TRBD1 (5 bases). CDR3 length: 17 amino acids. Germline lookup yields CDR1 ENHRY and CDR2 SYGVKD. V lost 2 bases, J lost 1 base, and 15 bases lay in between. Here the CDR3 reads CAISEGLLGGSNQPQHF. The DNA for the CDR3 is TGTGCCATCAGTGAGGGGTTACTTGGGGGGAGCAATCAGCCCCAGCATTTT.

The rearrangement uses TRBV19 and TRBJ2-5; TRBD1 matches at 8 bases. After removal of 4 bases from V and 2 bases from J, the junction contained 0 bases not matched to a gene. The CDR3 has 13 residues. Germline V CDR1 and CDR2: LNHDA, SQIVND (reference sequence). DNA for the CDR3: TGTGCCAGTAGTAACAGGGGGCAAGAGACCCAGTACTTC. Translating gives CASSNRGQETQYF.

There are a few counts of this clone. V usage is TRBV28 and J usage is TRBJ2-2; D is uncertain. Germline V gene data show CDR1 as MDHEN and CDR2 as SYDVKM. The CDR3 is 15 amino acids. Between the trimmed V and J ends, which lost 6 bases and 0 bases, there was a span of 11 bases. CDR3 DNA: TGTGCCAGCAGGTCGACAATCCCGAACACCGGGGAGCTGTTTTTT. Translated: CASRSTIPNTGELFF.

The genes are TRBV18 and TRBJ1-5; the D gene is possibly TRBD1 (6 bases). The V end lost 2 bases, the J end lost 1 base, and 18 bases lay between the germline ends. Per the germline V gene, CDR1 is KGHSH and CDR2 is LQKENI. The CDR3 extends over 18 amino acids. The CDR3, as DNA: TGTGCCAGCTCACCAGTACCGGCAGGGGTAGGGAGCAATCAGCCCCAGCATTTT. The encoded protein is CASSPVPAGVGSNQPQHF.

This chain joins TRBV9 and TRBJ1-2, with TRBD1 matching 7 bases. CDR1 and CDR2 (germline): SGDLS, YYNGEE. Losses at the gene ends were 0 bases for V and 8 bases for J; bases not matched to a gene: 7. The CDR3 totals 14 residues. CDR3 region: CASSVDLTGRGYTF. The CDR3 DNA sequence: TGTGCCAGCAGCGTAGATCTGACAGGGAGAGGCTACACCTTC. Variable domain in full (rest from reference TRBV9 and TRBJ1-2): DSGVTQTPKHLITATGQRVTLRCSPRSGDLSVYWYQQSLDQGLQFLIQYYNGEERAKGNILERFSAQQFPDLHSELNLSSLELGDSALYFCASSVDLTGRGYTFGSGTRLTVV.